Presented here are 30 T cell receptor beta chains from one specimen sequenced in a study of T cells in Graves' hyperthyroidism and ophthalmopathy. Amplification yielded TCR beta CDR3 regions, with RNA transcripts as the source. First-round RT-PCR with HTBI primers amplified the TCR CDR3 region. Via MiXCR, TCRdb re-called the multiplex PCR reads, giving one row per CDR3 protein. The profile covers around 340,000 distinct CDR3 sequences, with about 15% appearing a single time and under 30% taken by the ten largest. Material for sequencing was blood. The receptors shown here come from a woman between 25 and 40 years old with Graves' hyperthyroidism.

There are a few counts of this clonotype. The chain's CDR3 is CASSQEGGRQVSSGANVLTF. Written as DNA, the CDR3 is TGTGCCAGCAGCCAAGAAGGCGGGCGACAGGTTAGCTCTGGGGCCAACGTCCTGACTTTC. The chain has TRBV3-1 and TRBJ2-6, with a weak D call TRBD1 (6 bases). CDR3 length equals 20 residues. The V end was cut by 0 bases, the J end by 0 bases, with 18 bases between. Germline loops: CDR1 LGHDT, CDR2 YNNKEL (reference sequence).

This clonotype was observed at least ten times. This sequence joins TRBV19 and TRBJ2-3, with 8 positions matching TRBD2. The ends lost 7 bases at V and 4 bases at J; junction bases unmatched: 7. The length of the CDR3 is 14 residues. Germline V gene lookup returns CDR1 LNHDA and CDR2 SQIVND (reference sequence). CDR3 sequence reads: CASKTGGEADTQYF. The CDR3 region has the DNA TGTGCCAGTAAAACGGGGGGGGAGGCAGATACGCAGTATTTT. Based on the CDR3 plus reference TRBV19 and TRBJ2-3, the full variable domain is DGGITQSPKYLFRKEGQNVTLSCEQNLNHDAMYWYRQDPGQGLRLIYYSQIVNDFQKGDIAEGYSVSREKKESFPLTVTSAQKNPTAFYLCASKTGGEADTQYFGPGTRLTVL.

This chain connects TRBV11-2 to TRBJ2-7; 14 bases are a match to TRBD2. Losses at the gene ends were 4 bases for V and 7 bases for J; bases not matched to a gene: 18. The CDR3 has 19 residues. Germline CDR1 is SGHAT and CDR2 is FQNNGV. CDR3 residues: CASSYRNPLTSGRDMEQYF. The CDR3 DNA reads TGTGCCAGCAGCTACCGAAACCCACTGACTAGCGGGAGGGATATGGAGCAGTACTTC.

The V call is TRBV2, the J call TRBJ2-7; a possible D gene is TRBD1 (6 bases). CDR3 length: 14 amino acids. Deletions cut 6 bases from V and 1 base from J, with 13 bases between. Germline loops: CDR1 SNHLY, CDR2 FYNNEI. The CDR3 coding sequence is TGTGCCAGCAGGGACCGACAGGCTTCCTACGAGCAGTACTTC. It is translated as CASRDRQASYEQYF. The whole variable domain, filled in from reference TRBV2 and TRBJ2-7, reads EPEVTQTPSHQVTQMGQEVILRCVPISNHLYFYWYRQILGQKVEFLVSFYNNEISEKSEIFDDQFSVERPDGSNFTLKIRSTKLEDSAMYFCASRDRQASYEQYFGPGTRLTVT.

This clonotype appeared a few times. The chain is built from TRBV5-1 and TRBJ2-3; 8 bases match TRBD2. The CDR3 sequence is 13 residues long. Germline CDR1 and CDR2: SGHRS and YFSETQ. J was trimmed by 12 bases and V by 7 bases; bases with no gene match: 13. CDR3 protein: CASGPRGVPLQYF. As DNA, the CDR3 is TGCGCCAGCGGACCGCGGGGGGTCCCTCTTCAGTATTTT. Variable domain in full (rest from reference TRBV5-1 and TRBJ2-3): KAGVTQTPRYLIKTRGQQVTLSCSPISGHRSVSWYQQTPGQGLQFLFEYFSETQRNKGNFPGRFSGRQFSNSRSEMNVSTLELGDSALYLCASGPRGVPLQYFGPGTRLTVL.

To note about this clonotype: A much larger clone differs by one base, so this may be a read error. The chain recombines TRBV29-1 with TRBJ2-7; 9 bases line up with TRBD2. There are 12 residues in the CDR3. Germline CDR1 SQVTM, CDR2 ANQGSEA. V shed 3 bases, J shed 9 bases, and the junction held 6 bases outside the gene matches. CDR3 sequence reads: CSVDRGAGGQYF. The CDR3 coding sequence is TGCAGCGTTGACAGGGGAGCGGGGGGGCAGTACTTC.

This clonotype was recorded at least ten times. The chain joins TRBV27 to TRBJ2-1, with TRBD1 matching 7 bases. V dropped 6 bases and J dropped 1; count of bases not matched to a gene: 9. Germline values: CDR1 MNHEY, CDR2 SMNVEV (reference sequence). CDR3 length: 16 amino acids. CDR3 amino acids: CASRLGGGPSYNEQFF. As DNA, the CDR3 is TGTGCCAGCAGATTAGGGGGCGGGCCGTCCTACAATGAGCAGTTCTTC.

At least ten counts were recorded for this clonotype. The CDR3 loop reads CASMIRTAQETQYF. The CDR3 DNA follows: TGTGCCAGCATGATTAGGACAGCCCAAGAGACCCAGTACTTC. The rearrangement links TRBV2 to TRBJ2-5; D is perhaps TRBD1 (6 bases). This CDR3 has 14 residues. V was cut by 7 bases and J by 1 base, with 13 bases left in between. The germline CDR1 and CDR2 sequences are SNHLY and FYNNEI.

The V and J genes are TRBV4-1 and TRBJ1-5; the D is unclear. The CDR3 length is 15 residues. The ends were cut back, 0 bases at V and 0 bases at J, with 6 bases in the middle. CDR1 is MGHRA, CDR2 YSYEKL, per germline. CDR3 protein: CASSQDQGSNQPQHF. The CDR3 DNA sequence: TGCGCCAGCAGCCAAGATCAAGGTAGCAATCAGCCCCAGCATTTT.

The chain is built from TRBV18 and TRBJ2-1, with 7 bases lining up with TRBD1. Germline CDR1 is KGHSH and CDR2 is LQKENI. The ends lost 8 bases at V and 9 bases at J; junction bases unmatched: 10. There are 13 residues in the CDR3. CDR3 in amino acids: CASPDRENSEQFF. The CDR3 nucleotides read TGTGCCAGCCCCGACAGGGAGAATAGTGAGCAGTTCTTC.

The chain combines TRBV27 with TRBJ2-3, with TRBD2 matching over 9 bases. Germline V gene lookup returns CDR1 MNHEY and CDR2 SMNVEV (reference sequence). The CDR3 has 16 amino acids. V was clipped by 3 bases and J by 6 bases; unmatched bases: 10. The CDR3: CASSFWRLAGMDTQYF. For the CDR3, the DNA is TGTGCCAGCAGTTTTTGGCGCCTAGCGGGGATGGATACGCAGTATTTT.

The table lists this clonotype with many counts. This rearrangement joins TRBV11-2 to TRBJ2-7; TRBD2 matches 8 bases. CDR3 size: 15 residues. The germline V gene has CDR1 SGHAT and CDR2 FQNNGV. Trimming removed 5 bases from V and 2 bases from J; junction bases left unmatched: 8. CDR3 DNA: TGTGCCAGCAGCCCGCTGGTTAGCGGGGCCTACGAGCAGTACTTC. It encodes CASSPLVSGAYEQYF.

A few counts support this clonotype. The CDR3 spells CAAGTGSTGELFF. The CDR3 DNA is TGTGCCGCCGGGACAGGGAGTACCGGGGAGCTGTTTTTT. The chain carries TRBV24-1 and TRBJ2-2; TRBD1 matches 9 bases. V trimming: 12 bases; J trimming: 5 bases; junction bases outside the gene matches: 6. CDR3 length equals 13 residues. The germline V gene encodes CDR1 KGHDR and CDR2 SFDVKD.

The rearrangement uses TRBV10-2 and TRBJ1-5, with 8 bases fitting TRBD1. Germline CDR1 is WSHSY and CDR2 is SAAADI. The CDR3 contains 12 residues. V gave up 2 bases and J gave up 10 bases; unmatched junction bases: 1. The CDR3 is CASSEDRGPQHF. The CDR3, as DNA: TGCGCCAGCAGTGAGGACAGGGGCCCCCAGCATTTT.

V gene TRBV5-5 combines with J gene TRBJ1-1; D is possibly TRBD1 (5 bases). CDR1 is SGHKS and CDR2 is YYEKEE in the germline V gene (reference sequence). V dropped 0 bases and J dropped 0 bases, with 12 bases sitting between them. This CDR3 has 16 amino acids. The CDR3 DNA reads TGTGCCAGCAGCTTGGATCGGACAACTATGAACACTGAAGCTTTCTTT. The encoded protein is CASSLDRTTMNTEAFF.

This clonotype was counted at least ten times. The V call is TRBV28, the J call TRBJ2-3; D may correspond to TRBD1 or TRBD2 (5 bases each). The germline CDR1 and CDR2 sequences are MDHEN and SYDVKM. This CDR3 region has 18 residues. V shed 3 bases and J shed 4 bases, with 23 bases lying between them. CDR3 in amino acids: CASSFPRDPGPRPDTQYF. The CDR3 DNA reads TGTGCCAGCAGTTTCCCCCGGGACCCGGGCCCGAGGCCAGATACGCAGTATTTT.

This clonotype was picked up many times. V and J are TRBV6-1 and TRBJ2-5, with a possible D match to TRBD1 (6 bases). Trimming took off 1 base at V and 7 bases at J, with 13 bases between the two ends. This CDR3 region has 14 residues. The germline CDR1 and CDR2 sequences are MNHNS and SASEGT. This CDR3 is CASSEVGASGTQYF. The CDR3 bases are TGTGCCAGCAGTGAAGTGGGGGCTAGTGGGACCCAGTACTTC.

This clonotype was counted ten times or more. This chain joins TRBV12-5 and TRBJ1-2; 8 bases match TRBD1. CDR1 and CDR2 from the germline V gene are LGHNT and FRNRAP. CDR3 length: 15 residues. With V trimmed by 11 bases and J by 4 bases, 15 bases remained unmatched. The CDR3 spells CAGVQGAKKIYGYTF. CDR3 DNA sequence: TGTGCTGGAGTGCAGGGGGCCAAGAAGATCTATGGCTACACCTTC.

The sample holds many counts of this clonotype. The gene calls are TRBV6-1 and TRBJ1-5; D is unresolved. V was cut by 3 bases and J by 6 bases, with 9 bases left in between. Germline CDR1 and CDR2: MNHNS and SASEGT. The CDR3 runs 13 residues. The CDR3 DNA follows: TGTGCCAGCAGTGATTACCCCGGTCAGCCCCAGCATTTT. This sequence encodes CASSDYPGQPQHF.

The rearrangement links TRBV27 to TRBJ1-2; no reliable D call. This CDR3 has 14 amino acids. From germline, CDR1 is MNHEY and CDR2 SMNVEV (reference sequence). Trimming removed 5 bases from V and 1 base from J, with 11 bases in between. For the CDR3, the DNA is TGTGCCAGCAGTCCAACTGTTAGTAACTATGGCTACACCTTC. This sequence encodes CASSPTVSNYGYTF.

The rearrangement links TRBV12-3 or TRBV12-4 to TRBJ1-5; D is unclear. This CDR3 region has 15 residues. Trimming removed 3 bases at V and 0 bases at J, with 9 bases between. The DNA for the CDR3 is TGTGCCAGCAGTTTCGGCAGAAATAGCAATCAGCCCCAGCATTTT. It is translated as CASSFGRNSNQPQHF.

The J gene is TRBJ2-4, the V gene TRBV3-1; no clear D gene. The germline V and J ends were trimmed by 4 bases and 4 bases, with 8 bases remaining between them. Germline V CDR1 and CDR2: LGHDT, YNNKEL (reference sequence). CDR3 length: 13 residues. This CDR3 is CASSPTVKNIQYF. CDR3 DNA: TGTGCCAGCAGCCCGACGGTGAAAAACATTCAGTACTTC.

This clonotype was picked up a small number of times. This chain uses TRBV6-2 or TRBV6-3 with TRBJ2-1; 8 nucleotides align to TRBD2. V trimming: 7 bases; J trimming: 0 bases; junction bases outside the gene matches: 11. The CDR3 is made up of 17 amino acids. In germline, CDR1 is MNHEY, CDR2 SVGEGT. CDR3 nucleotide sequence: TGTGCCAGCACCACGCGGGAGGCCCTCCACTCCTACAATGAGCAGTTCTTC. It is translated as CASTTREALHSYNEQFF.

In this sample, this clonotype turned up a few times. The CDR3: CASSQGAQWSSYEQYF. The CDR3 coding sequence is TGCGCCAGCAGCCAGGGGGCCCAGTGGAGCTCCTACGAGCAGTACTTC. V is TRBV4-1 and J is TRBJ2-7; TRBD1 might be the D (6 bases). The CDR3 has 16 amino acids. The V gene's germline CDR1 is MGHRA and CDR2 YSYEKL. Trimming shortened V by 3 bases and J by 0 bases, and 15 bases separated the two germline ends.

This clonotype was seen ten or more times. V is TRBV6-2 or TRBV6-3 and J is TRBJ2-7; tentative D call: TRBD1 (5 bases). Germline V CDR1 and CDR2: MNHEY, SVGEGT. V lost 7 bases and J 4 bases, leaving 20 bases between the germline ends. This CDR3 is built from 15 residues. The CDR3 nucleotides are TGTGCCAGCACCAACACCGCAGGGAACCCATACGAGCAGTACTTC. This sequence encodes CASTNTAGNPYEQYF.

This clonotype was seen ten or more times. The CDR3 DNA is TGCAGTGCTTATAGCGGGAGTGGAACCGGGGAGCTGTTTTTT. The encoded protein is CSAYSGSGTGELFF. The V call is TRBV20-1, the J call TRBJ2-2; 9 bases line up with TRBD2. CDR3 length: 14 residues. V dropped 5 bases and J dropped 5; count of bases not matched to a gene: 6. Germline assignment: CDR1 DFQATT and CDR2 SNEGSKA (reference sequence).

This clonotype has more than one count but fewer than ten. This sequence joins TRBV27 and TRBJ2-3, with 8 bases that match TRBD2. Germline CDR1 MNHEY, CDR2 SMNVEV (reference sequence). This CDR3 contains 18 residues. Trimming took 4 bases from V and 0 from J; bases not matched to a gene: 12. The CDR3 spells CASSSPSGRTSSTDTQYF. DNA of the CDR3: TGTGCCAGCAGTTCTCCCAGCGGGAGAACCTCTAGCACAGATACGCAGTATTTT.

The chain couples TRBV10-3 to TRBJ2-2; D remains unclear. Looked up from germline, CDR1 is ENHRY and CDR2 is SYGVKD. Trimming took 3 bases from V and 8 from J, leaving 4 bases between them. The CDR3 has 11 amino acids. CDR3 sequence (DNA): TGTGCCATCAGTGACCCGGGGGAGCTGTTTTTT. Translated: CAISDPGELFF.

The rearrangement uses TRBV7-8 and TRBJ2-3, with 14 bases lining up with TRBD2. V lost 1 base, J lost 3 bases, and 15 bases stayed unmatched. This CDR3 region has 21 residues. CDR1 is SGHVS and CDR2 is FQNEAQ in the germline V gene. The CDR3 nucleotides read TGTGCCAGCAGCTTAGTGGGGACTAGCGGGAGCTGGTGGGGTCTTACAGATACGCAGTATTTT. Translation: CASSLVGTSGSWWGLTDTQYF. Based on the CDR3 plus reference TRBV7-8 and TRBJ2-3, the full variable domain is GAGVSQSPRYKVAKRGQDVALRCDPISGHVSLFWYQQALGQGPEFLTYFQNEAQLDKSGLPSDRFFAERPEGSVSTLKIQRTQQEDSAVYLCASSLVGTSGSWWGLTDTQYFGPGTRLTVL.

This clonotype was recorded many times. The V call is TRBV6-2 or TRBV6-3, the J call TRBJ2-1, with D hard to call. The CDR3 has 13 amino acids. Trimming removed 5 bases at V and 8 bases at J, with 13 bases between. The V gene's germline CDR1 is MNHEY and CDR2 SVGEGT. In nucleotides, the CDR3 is TGTGCCAGCAGTCCCAGAACGGGCGATGAGCAGTTCTTC. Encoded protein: CASSPRTGDEQFF.